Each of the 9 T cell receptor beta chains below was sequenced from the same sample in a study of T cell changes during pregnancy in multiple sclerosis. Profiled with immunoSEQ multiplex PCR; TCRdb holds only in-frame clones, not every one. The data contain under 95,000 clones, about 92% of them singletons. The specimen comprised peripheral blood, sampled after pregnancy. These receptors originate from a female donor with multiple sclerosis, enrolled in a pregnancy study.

As DNA, the CDR3 is TGTGCCAGCAGCCAAGGTATTGAGCAGTTCTTC. Its translation: CASSQGIEQFF. The V call is TRBV4-2, the J call TRBJ2-1; D is uncertain. The V gene lost 1 base and the J gene lost 9 bases, with 4 bases spanning the gap. The CDR3 totals 11 residues. Germline V gene sequence: CDR1 LGHNA, CDR2 YNFKEQ.

The CDR3 bases are TGTGCCAGCAGTTACGGGGGACAGGGGGCATACGAGCAGTACTTC. Protein sequence: CASSYGGQGAYEQYF. The chain recombines TRBV6-6 with TRBJ2-7, with 12 bases lining up with TRBD1. The CDR3 totals 15 residues. CDR1 is MNHNY and CDR2 is SVGAGI in the germline V gene (reference sequence). With V trimmed by 2 bases and J by 4 bases, 3 bases remained unmatched.

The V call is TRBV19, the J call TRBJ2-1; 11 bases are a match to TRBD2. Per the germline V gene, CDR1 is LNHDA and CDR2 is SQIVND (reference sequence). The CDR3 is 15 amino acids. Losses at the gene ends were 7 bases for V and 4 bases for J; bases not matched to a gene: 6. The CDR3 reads CASTMTSGEYNEQFF. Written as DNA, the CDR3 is TGTGCCAGTACCATGACTAGCGGGGAATACAATGAGCAGTTCTTC.

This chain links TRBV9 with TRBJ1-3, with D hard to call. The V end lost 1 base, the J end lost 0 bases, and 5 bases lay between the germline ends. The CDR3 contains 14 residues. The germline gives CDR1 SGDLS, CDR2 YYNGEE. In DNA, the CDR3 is TGTGCCAGCAGCGTAAGGAGCTCTGGAAACACCATATATTTT. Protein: CASSVRSSGNTIYF.

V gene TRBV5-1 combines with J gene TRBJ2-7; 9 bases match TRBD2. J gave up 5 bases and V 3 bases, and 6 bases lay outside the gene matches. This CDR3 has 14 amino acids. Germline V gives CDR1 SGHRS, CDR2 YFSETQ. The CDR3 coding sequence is TGCGCCAGCAGCTCTTGGACTAGCGAAGACGAGCAGTACTTC. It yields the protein CASSSWTSEDEQYF.

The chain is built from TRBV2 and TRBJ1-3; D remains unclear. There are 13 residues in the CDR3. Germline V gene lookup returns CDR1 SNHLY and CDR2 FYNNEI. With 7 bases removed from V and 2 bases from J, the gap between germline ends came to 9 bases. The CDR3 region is CASNSDPGNTIYF. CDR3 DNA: TGTGCCAGCAATTCAGATCCTGGAAACACCATATATTTT.

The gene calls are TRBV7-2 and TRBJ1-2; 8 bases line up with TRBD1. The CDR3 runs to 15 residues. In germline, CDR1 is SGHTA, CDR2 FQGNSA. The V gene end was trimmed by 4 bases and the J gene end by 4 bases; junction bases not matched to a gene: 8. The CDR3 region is CASSSPDRVGYGYTF. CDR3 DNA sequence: TGTGCCAGCAGCTCACCGGACAGGGTAGGCTATGGCTACACCTTC. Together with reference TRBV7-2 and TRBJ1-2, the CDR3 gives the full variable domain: GAGVSQSPSNKVTEKGKDVELRCDPISGHTALYWYRQSLGQGLEFLIYFQGNSAPDKSGLPSDRFSAERTGGSVSTLTIQRTQQEDSAVYLCASSSPDRVGYGYTFGSGTRLTVV.

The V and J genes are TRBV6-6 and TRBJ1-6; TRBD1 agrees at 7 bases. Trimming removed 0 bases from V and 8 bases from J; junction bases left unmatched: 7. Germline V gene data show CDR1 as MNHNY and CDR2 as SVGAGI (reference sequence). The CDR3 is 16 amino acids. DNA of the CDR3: TGTGCCAGCAGTTACTCTCGGACAGGTGAAGATTCACCCCTCCACTTT. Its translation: CASSYSRTGEDSPLHF.

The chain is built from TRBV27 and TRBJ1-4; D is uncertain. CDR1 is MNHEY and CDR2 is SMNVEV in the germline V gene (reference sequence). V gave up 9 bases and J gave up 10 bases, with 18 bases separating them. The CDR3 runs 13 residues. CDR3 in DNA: TGTGCCAGTCGGCGACCTCCGAGAGGAAAACTGTTTTTT. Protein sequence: CASRRPPRGKLFF.